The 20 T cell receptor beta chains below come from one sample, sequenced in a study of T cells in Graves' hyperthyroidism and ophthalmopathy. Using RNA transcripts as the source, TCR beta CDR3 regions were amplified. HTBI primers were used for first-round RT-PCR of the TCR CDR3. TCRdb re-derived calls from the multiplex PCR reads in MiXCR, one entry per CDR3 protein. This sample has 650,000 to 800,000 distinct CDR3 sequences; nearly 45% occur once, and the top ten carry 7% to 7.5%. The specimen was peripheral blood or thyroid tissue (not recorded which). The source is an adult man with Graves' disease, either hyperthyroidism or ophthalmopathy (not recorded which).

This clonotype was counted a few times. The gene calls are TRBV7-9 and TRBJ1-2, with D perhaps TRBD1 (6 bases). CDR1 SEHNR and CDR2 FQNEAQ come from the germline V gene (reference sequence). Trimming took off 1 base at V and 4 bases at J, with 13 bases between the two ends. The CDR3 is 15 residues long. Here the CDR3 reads CASSLGDTPVYGYTF. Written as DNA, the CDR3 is TGTGCCAGCAGCTTAGGGGACACTCCTGTCTATGGCTACACCTTC.

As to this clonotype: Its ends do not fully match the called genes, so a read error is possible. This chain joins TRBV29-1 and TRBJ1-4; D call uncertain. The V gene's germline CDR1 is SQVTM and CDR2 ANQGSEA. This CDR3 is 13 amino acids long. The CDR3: CSVAEGADEKLFF. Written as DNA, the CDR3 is TGCAGCGTTGCAGAAGGTGCCGATGAGAAACTGTTTTTT. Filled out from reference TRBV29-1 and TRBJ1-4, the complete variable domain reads SAVISQKPSRDICQRGTSLTIQCQVDSQVTMMFWYRQQPGQSLTLIATANQGSEATYESGFVIDKFPISRPNLTFSTLTVSNMSPEDSSIYLCSVAEGADEKLFFGSGTQLSVL.

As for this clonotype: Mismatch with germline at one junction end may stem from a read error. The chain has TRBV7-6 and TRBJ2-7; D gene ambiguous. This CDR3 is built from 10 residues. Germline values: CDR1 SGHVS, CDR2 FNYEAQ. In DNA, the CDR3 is TGTGCCAGCAGCTTGTCACAGCAGAACTTC. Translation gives CASSLSQQNF.

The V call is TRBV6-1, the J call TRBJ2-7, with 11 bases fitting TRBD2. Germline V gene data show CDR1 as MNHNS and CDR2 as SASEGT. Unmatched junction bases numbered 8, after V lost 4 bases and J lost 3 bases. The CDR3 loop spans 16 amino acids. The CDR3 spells CASSGTSGPAVYEQYF. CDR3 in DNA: TGTGCCAGCAGTGGGACTAGCGGGCCGGCCGTCTACGAGCAGTACTTC.

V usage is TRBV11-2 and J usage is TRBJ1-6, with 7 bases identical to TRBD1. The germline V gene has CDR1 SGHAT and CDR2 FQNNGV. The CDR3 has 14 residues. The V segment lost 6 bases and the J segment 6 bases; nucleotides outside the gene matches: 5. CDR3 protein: CASSTGDGNSPLHF. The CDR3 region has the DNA TGTGCCAGCAGTACAGGGGACGGTAATTCACCCCTCCACTTT.

The CDR3 DNA follows: TGTGCCAGCAGTCCTGTAGCCCCGAACACCGGGGAGCTGTTTTTT. Its protein product is CASSPVAPNTGELFF. The rearrangement joins TRBV6-5 to TRBJ2-2; D unclear. The CDR3 runs 15 residues. Trimming cost V 5 bases and J 0 bases, with 10 bases left between them. CDR1 and CDR2 (germline): MNHEY, SVGAGI.

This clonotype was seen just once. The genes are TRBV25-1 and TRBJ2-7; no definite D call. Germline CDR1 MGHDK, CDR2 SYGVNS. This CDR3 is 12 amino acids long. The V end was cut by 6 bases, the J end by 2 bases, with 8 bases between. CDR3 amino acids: CASRVKTYEQYF. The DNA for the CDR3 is TGTGCCAGCAGGGTTAAAACCTACGAGCAGTACTTC.

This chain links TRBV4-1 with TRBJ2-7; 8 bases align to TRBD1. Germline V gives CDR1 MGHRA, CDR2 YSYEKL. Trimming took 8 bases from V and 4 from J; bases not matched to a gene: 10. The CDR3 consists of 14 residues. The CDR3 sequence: CASAPRQGTYEQYF. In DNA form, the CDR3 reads TGCGCCAGCGCACCTCGACAGGGGACTTACGAGCAGTACTTC.

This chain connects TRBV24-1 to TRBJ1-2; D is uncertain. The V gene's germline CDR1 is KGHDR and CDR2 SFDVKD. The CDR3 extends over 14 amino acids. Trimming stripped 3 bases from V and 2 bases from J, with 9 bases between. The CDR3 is CATSDVTYNYGYTF. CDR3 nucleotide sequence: TGTGCCACCAGTGATGTGACCTACAACTATGGCTACACCTTC.

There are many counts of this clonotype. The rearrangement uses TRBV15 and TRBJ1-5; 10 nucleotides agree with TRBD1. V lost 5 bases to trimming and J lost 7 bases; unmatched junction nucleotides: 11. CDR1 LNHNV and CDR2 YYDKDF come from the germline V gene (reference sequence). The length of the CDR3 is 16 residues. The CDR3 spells CATSGRDRGIGQPQHF. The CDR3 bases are TGTGCCACCAGCGGCCGGGACAGGGGTATCGGGCAGCCCCAGCATTTT.

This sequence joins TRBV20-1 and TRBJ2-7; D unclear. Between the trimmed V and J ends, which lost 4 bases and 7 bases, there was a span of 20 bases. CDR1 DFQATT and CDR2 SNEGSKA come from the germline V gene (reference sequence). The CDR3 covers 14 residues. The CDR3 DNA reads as TGCAGTGCTATTAGTCCTCAGGACCCCCCGGAGCAGTACTTC. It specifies CSAISPQDPPEQYF.

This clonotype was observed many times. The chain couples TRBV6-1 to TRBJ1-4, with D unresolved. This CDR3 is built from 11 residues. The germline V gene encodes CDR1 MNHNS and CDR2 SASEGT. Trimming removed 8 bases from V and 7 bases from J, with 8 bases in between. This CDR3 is CASVDGEKLFF. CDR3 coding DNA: TGTGCCAGCGTGGACGGTGAAAAACTGTTTTTT.

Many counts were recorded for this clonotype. The CDR3, as DNA: TGCAGCGTTGCGAGAGGCACCGGGGAGCTGTTTTTT. Encoded protein: CSVARGTGELFF. The chain couples TRBV29-1 to TRBJ2-2; D remains unclear. There are 12 residues in the CDR3. Trimming cost V 4 bases and J 4 bases, with 7 bases left between them. Germline assignment: CDR1 SQVTM and CDR2 ANQGSEA.

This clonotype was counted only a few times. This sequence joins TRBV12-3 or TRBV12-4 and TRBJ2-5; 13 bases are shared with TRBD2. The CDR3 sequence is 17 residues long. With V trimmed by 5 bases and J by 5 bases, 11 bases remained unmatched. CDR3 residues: CASSDPGTSGKGETQYF. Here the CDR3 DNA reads TGTGCCAGCAGTGATCCCGGGACTAGCGGGAAGGGGGAGACCCAGTACTTC.

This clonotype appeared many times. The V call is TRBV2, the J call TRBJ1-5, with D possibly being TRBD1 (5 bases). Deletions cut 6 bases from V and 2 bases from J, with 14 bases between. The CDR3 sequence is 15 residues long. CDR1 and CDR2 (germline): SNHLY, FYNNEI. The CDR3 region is CASRPEQGGNQPQHF. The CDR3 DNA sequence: TGTGCCAGCAGACCCGAGCAAGGGGGCAATCAGCCCCAGCATTTT.

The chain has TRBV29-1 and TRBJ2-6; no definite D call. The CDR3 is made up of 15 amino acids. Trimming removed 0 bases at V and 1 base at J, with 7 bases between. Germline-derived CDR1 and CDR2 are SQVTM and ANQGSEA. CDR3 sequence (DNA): TGCAGCGTTGAAGAACCGAGGTCTGGGGCCAACGTCCTGACTTTC. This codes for CSVEEPRSGANVLTF. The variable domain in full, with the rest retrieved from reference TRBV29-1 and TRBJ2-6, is SAVISQKPSRDICQRGTSLTIQCQVDSQVTMMFWYRQQPGQSLTLIATANQGSEATYESGFVIDKFPISRPNLTFSTLTVSNMSPEDSSIYLCSVEEPRSGANVLTFGAGSRLTVL.

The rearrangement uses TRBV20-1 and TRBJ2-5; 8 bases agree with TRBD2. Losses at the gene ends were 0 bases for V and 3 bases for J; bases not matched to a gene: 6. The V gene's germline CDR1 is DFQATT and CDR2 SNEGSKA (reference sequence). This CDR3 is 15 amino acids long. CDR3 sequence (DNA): TGCAGTGCTAGAGATCTAGCGGGCCAAAAAGAGACCCAGTACTTC. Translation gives CSARDLAGQKETQYF.

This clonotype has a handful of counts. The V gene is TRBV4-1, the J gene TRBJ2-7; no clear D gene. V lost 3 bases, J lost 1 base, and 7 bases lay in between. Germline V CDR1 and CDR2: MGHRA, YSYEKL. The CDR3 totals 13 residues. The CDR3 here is CASSQKESYEQYF. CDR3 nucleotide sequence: TGCGCCAGCAGCCAGAAGGAGTCCTACGAGCAGTACTTC.

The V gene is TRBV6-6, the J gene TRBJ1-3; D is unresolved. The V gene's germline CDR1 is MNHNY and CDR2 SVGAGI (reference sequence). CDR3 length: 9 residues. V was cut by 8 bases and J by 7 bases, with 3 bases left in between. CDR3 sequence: CASPNTIYF. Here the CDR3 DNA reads TGTGCCAGCCCGAACACCATATATTTT.

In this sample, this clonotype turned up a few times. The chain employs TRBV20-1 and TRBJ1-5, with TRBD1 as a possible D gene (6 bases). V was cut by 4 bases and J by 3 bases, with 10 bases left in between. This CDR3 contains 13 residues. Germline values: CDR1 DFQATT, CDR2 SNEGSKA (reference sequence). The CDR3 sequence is CSAKQGFNQPQHF. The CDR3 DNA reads TGCAGTGCTAAACAGGGTTTCAATCAGCCCCAGCATTTT.